A selection of T cell receptor beta chains follows, all from one sample in a study of T cell repertoires in cytomegalovirus infection. MiXCR, applied by TCRdb to the reads, yields one record per CDR3 protein. The table shows 450,000 to 550,000 distinct CDR3 sequences, with 16% occurring only once. What was sequenced was CD8+ T cells from PBMCs. The receptor source for this set is a human donor in good health (CMV status not recorded). Some clones in this sample may be carry-over from other donors' samples. Each CDR3 is given with its conserved first and last residue. The D gene is left open where the match is weak. Rows may omit the clone size; those that give it use once, few, many or a size class.

j_call,clone_size,v_call,d_call,cdr3_nt,cdr3_aa
TRBJ1-4,few,TRBV28,NA,TGTGCCAGCAGTCCCGCCCTTTTTGGTACTAATGAAAAACTGTTTTTT,CASSPALFGTNEKLFF
TRBJ2-7,many,TRBV20-1,TRBD2,TGCAGTGCTAAGATGGCGGGGGGGCCGAGCACGTACTTC,CSAKMAGGPSTYF
TRBJ2-1,NA,TRBV4-2,NA,TGTGCCAGCAGCCAAGCGGGATACTGGTTCTTC,CASSQAGYWFF
TRBJ2-1,many,TRBV6-1,NA,TGTGCCAGCCCCCGTGCAGGCTCCTACAATGAGCAGTTCTTC,CASPRAGSYNEQFF
TRBJ1-2,many,TRBV7-9,NA,TGTGCCAGCAGTTCCGACGGGGCCTACTATGGCTACACCTTC,CASSSDGAYYGYTF
TRBJ2-3,many,TRBV7-9,TRBD2,TGTGCCAGCAGCCAGGGGGCTAGCGGGGGGTCAGATACGCAGTATTTT,CASSQGASGGSDTQYF
TRBJ2-1,many,TRBV12-3/TRBV12-4,TRBD2,TGTGCCAGCCAGCGGGCTAGCGGGTACAATGAGCAGTTCTTC,CASQRASGYNEQFF
TRBJ2-1,many,TRBV7-3,TRBD2,TGTGCCAGCAGCCCAACGGGGTGGGCGGGGGGGTCCCATGAGCAGTTCTTC,CASSPTGWAGGSHEQFF
TRBJ2-3,NA,TRBV7-4,TRBD2,TGTGCCAGCAGAACATATCTAGCGGGAGGGACAGATACGCAGTATTTT,CASRTYLAGGTDTQYF
TRBJ2-2,NA,TRBV5-8,NA,TGTGCCAGCAGCTTGGCATTCACCGGGGAGCTGTTTTTT,CASSLAFTGELFF
TRBJ1-3,NA,TRBV20-1,NA,TGCAGTGCTAGAACACCTGGAAACACCATATATTTT,CSARTPGNTIYF
TRBJ2-3,few,TRBV5-5,TRBD1,TGTGCCAGCAGCTTGTATGCAGGGGGCAGCACAGATACGCAGTATTTT,CASSLYAGGSTDTQYF
TRBJ2-5,few,TRBV5-5,NA,TGTGCCAGCAGTGCTAATTCCCAAGAGACCCAGTACTTC,CASSANSQETQYF
TRBJ2-5,many,TRBV12-3/TRBV12-4,NA,TGTGCCAGCAGTTTCATCTTAACCGGGGCGGGATTAAAGGAGACCCAGTACTTC,CASSFILTGAGLKETQYF
TRBJ1-2,NA,TRBV6-5,TRBD1,TGTGCCAGCAGTTACGACGGGACAGGGAGCGGCTACACCTTC,CASSYDGTGSGYTF
TRBJ2-1,NA,TRBV7-2,NA,TGTGCCAGCACCCCCGGTGTCATGAGGAATGAGCAGTTCTTC,CASTPGVMRNEQFF
TRBJ2-1,many,TRBV7-9,NA,TGTGCCAGCAGTTCACCTAGGGGAACCTACAATGAGCAGTTCTTC,CASSSPRGTYNEQFF
TRBJ2-1,NA,TRBV10-3,NA,TGTGCCATCAGTGAGTCGACGGGCAGGGAAGCCTACAATGAGCAGTTCTTC,CAISESTGREAYNEQFF
TRBJ1-2,few,TRBV6-6,NA,TGTGCCAGCAGTTCGGTTCGAAACTATGGCTACACCTTC,CASSSVRNYGYTF
TRBJ1-1,NA,TRBV4-1,NA,TGCGCCAGCAGCCGGGACTGGAACACTGAAGCTTTCTTT,CASSRDWNTEAFF
TRBJ1-5,NA,TRBV7-4,NA,TGTGCCAGCAGCTTAGGGGGCCGCAATCAGCTCCAGCATTTT,CASSLGGRNQLQHF
TRBJ2-1,NA,TRBV4-1,NA,TGCGCCAGCAGCCAAGTACTTCAATCGAGTTACAATGAGCAGTTCTTC,CASSQVLQSSYNEQFF
TRBJ2-3,few,TRBV9,TRBD2,TGTGCCAGCAGCCCGACTAGCGGAAGCAATACGCAGTATTTT,CASSPTSGSNTQYF
TRBJ1-1,NA,TRBV9,NA,TGTGCCAGCAGCGTAGCAGGAACAGGAGACACTGAAGCTTTCTTT,CASSVAGTGDTEAFF
TRBJ1-1,many,TRBV6-1,NA,TGTGCCAGCAATCTGGGGGCTAACACTGAAGCTTTCTTT,CASNLGANTEAFF
TRBJ2-5,NA,TRBV10-3,TRBD1,TGTGCCATCAGTGAATACAGGGGGGAGTACCAAGAGACCCAGTACTTC,CAISEYRGEYQETQYF
TRBJ2-1,many,TRBV7-6,TRBD2,TGTGCCAGCAGTTCTTTAGCGGGGGGTGACAATGAGCAGTTCTTC,CASSSLAGGDNEQFF
TRBJ1-5,NA,TRBV6-6,TRBD1,TGTGCCAGCAGAGAATTGGGACAGGGGAGTTTAGTTCAGCCCCAGCATTTT,CASRELGQGSLVQPQHF
TRBJ2-3,NA,TRBV10-1,TRBD2,TGCGCCAGCTCCTCCTCGGGAGGGTTGGCAGATACGCAGTATTTT,CASSSSGGLADTQYF
TRBJ2-1,NA,TRBV5-5,TRBD2,TGTGCCAGCAGCTTCCTAGCGGGGGGCAACAATGAGCAGTTCTTC,CASSFLAGGNNEQFF
TRBJ1-2,NA,TRBV20-1,NA,TGCAGTGCTAGGAAGGAAACAGGGACCCTTTATGGCTACACCTTC,CSARKETGTLYGYTF
TRBJ2-1,NA,TRBV7-6,NA,TGTGCCAGCAGCCTCCGAGGGGGGATTGAGCAGTTCTTC,CASSLRGGIEQFF
TRBJ2-7,many,TRBV7-2,NA,TGTGCCAGCAGCTTAGAATCCTACTCCTACGAGCAGTACTTC,CASSLESYSYEQYF
TRBJ2-5,many,TRBV4-2,NA,TGTGCCAGCAGCCAAGTTTTGGGGGCCCAAGAGACCCAGTACTTC,CASSQVLGAQETQYF
TRBJ1-6,many,TRBV19,NA,TGTGCCAGTAGGAGTTGGAGCTCCTATAATTCACCCCTCCACTTT,CASRSWSSYNSPLHF
TRBJ2-7,many,TRBV12-5,NA,TGTGCTAGTGGTTTGTCCGAGCAGTACTTC,CASGLSEQYF
TRBJ2-1,few,TRBV4-2,NA,TGTGCCAGCAGCCCCGGGGTGGAGCAGTTCTTC,CASSPGVEQFF
TRBJ1-5,few,TRBV6-1,NA,TGTGCCAGCACACAAACAGGGCTGGTGCTGCATTTT,CASTQTGLVLHF
TRBJ2-7,NA,TRBV12-3/TRBV12-4,TRBD1,TGTGCCAGCAGTCTCCCAAGCCGGACAGGCCCGTCCTACGAGCAGTACTTC,CASSLPSRTGPSYEQYF
TRBJ1-1,many,TRBV7-9,NA,TGTGCCAGCAGCCGGGACCGCACTGAAGCTTTCTTT,CASSRDRTEAFF
TRBJ2-1,NA,TRBV6-5,TRBD2,TGTGCCAGCAGTTACTCCTGGGAGGGGCCCAATGAGCAGTTCTTC,CASSYSWEGPNEQFF
TRBJ2-1,NA,TRBV6-5,NA,TGTGCCATTGGGGGGGGCGGGAGTGCCCACAATGAGCAGTTCTTC,CAIGGGGSAHNEQFF